The text below deals with one TCR beta chain. There are many counts of this clonotype. Its specific antigen is unknown. Base qualities are not at hand, and no much larger clone is one base apart. This sample is part of a study of read filtering for tumor transcriptome and immune sequencing (dated by TCRdb to the early 2020s). Background on the whole study: The cohort had some 16 male and roughly 14 female patients with a mean age of roughly 64 years, ranging from about 45 to 90. By revised international staging, eight or nine patients were R-ISS I, about 15 were R-ISS II and over five were R-ISS III. After DNase treatment, whole-transcriptome libraries were prepared using the TruSeq RNA Access Library Prep Kit. Per sample, about 4.05 to 11 million TCR-region mapped reads were obtained with IR-seq, compared with only roughly 85 to 1,300 with RNA-seq. Using the same bone marrow samples, the study compared TCR repertoires obtained by targeted immune repertoire sequencing with those obtained by bulk whole-transcriptome sequencing. One main goal was a read-filtering strategy for immune repertoire data, in particular deciding whether clonotypes backed by only one read should be removed. Points the paper makes about the study in general: Rather than purified T cells, the sorted CD138-negative fraction was a mixed bone marrow immune population. When single-read clonotypes were removed, the proportions of shared clonotypes in IR-seq and RNA-seq correlated more strongly. Single-read clonotypes made up roughly four fifths of clonotypes but approximately 3.5% of total reads in IR-seq, and 70% to 75% of clonotypes and roughly 45% of reads in RNA-seq. Clonotypes were captured by IR-seq at much higher depth and more reliably than by RNA-seq, and smaller IR-seq throughput was sufficient for identification of most shared clonotypes.

Each patient had bone marrow sampled at the time of active disease. Ficoll-Hypaque density gradient centrifugation was used to isolate the bone marrow mononuclear cells. CD138-negative cells were obtained by negative selection after labeling with CD138 magnetic microbeads on a MACS separator, removing myeloma plasma cells. Purity of the isolated cells was checked by flow cytometry on an Attune NxT using CD138 antibodies. Total RNA was extracted with TRIzol reagent and quantified with a NanoDrop spectrophotometer. For each patient, the CD138-negative bone marrow sample underwent paired RNA-seq and IR-seq. TCR libraries were built from roughly 440 ng RNA with the Immunoverse kit, using molecular barcoded adaptors covering alpha/delta and beta/gamma chains. The same RNA used for transcriptome sequencing was used for TCR library preparation. Sequencing of TCR libraries was carried out on an Illumina HiSeq 4000 with 2 x 150 cycles. In the original analysis: With MiXCR, TCR reads were aligned to human V, D, J and C references and assembled into CDR3 clonotypes, with quality filtering and error correction included. The tcR package in R was used to analyze clonotype counts and gene usage diversity. Raw mapping reads were checked after the RNA-seq reads had been mapped by STAR aligner version 2.5.3a onto the human GRCh37 genome. To test how sequencing depth affected the clonotypes detected, IR-seq fastq files were randomly downsampled with Seqtk 1.3. The public reads were quality trimmed at Q25 with fastp and then assembled into clones with MiXCR by TCRdb, keeping productive beta chains. When rows share a CDR3 protein, they turn into one entry using the most common DNA and genes. These V and J calls rely on TCRdb rather than the paper's analysis. This sample lists tens of thousands of distinct CDR3 sequences; 20% were detected once. The top ten clones comprise approximately 18% of the sample.

V drops 0 bases and J drops 0 bases, leaving 3 bases in between. The germline V gene supplies CDR1 SGHTA and CDR2 FQGTGA. The CDR3 holds 15 amino acids from the cysteine to the phenylalanine. Only the CDR3 region is kept as DNA, spanning 45 bases read in frame from base 1. Sequencing used a population of CD138-negative cells sorted from bone marrow. The cell subset or site label corresponds to: bone marrow mononuclear cells depleted of CD138+ plasma/myeloma cells by negative magnetic selection. This clonotype was obtained from a donor older than 35 with multiple myeloma. The chain was built from TRBV7-3 and TRBJ2-6, with the D segment identity uncertain. The DNA sequence reads TGTGCCAGCAGCTTAACAGTCTCTGGGGCCAACGTCCTGACTTTC. Its coded protein is CASSLTVSGANVLTF.